This TCR beta chain was documented in a study of identical twins. CDR3 length: 14 residues. V lost 3 bases, J lost 5 bases, and 13 bases lay in between. Per the germline V gene, CDR1 is SGHRS and CDR2 is YFSETQ. TCRdb re-derived calls from the 5' RACE reads in MiXCR, one entry per CDR3 protein. The table lists 450,000 to 650,000 distinct CDR3 sequences, roughly 15% of them singletons. Study results and limitations: Abundant beta clonotypes from cord blood bore fewer insertions; memory repertoires lacked this pattern. Out-of-frame alpha sequences shared by twins were enriched for low generation probability. Compared with models, monozygotic twins showed more out-of-frame TCR alpha sharing.

This clonotype came up a few times. Its antigen is still unknown. The same data also contributed to another study, on yellow fever vaccine responses in identical twins. That report notes: Twins reportedly mounted vaccine T cell responses that seemed partly convergent, partly personalized.

Input material: CD4+ T cells sorted from blood. The TCR originated in a woman under 30 in good health. V and J are TRBV5-1 and TRBJ2-3; D is uncertain. As DNA, the CDR3 is TGCGCCAGCAGCTCGGGCGGCCGACTAGATACGCAGTATTTT. Protein sequence: CASSSGGRLDTQYF.